This entry concerns a single T cell receptor (beta chain). The CDR3 runs to 16 residues. Trimming took 5 bases from V and 5 from J; bases not matched to a gene: 13. This specimen belongs to a study of T cells in Graves' hyperthyroidism and ophthalmopathy. Using RNA transcripts as the source, TCR beta CDR3 regions were amplified. TCR CDR3 underwent first-round RT-PCR with the HTBI primer set. One entry per CDR3 protein results from TCRdb running MiXCR on the multiplex PCR reads. The profile shows just under 750,000 distinct CDR3 sequences, approximately 40% of them singletons. Those with hyperthyroidism were 18 to 65 years old, newly diagnosed, and ill for under 2 months.

The V call is TRBV12-3 or TRBV12-4, the J call TRBJ2-5; 8 nucleotides line up with TRBD1. The clonotype originates from a woman between 35 and 50 years old with Graves' hyperthyroidism. The sequenced sample consisted of blood. This chain's CDR3 is CASSGNDRGSSETQYF. The CDR3 DNA reads TGTGCCAGCAGTGGGAATGACAGGGGTTCTTCGGAGACCCAGTACTTC.